This T cell receptor (beta chain) was profiled in a study of shared clonotypes between healthy human individuals. Produced via immunoSEQ multiplex PCR; TCRdb's table is partial and in-frame only. The repertoire holds millions of clones, with about 95% as singletons. Naive-designated CD8 cells lacked CD45RO, were positively enriched for CCR7, and omitted terminally differentiated effector memory CD45RA+ cells. The CDR3 runs to 12 residues. J gave up 5 bases and V 8 bases, and 8 bases lay outside the gene matches. Germline CDR1 reads GTSNPN; CDR2 reads SVGIG (reference sequence). This TCR came from a man aged 18 to 30 in good health. The chain uses TRBV30 and TRBJ2-7; the match to TRBD1 covers 8 bases. Sequencing input: naive CD8+ T cells sorted from blood. The CDR3 here is CAHGTGGNEQYF. The DNA for the CDR3 is TGTGCCCACGGAACAGGGGGGAACGAGCAGTACTTC.